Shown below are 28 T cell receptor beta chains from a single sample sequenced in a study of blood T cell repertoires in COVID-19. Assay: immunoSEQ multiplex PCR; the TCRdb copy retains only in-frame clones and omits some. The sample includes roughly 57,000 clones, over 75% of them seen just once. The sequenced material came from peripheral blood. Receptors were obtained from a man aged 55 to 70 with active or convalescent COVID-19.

The CDR3 DNA reads as TGTGCCAGCAGTGAATCCGGACTACGCGAATACGAGCAGTACTTC. The encoded protein is CASSESGLREYEQYF. V gene TRBV2 combines with J gene TRBJ2-7, with a weak D call TRBD2 (6 bases). The CDR3 runs to 15 residues. V was clipped by 2 bases and J by 4 bases, with 15 bases between them. Germline CDR1 is SNHLY and CDR2 is FYNNEI.

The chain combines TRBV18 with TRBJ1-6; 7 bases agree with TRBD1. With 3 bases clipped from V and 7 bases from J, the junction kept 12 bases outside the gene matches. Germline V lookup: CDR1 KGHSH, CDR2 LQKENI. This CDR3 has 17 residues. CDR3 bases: TGTGCCAGCTCACCCCAGCGAGGGGACAGAGGAAATTCACCCCTCCACTTT. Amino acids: CASSPQRGDRGNSPLHF.

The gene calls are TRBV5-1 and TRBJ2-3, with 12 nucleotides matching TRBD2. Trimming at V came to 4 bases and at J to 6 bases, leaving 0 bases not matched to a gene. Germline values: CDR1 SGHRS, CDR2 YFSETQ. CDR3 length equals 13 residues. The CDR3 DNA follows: TGCGCCAGCAGCACTAGCGGGGGGGATACGCAGTATTTT. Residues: CASSTSGGDTQYF.

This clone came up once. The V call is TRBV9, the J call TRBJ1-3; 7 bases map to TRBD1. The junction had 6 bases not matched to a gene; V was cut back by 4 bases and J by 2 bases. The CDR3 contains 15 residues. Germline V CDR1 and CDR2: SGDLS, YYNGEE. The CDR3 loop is CASSSTGRTGNTIYF. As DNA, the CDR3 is TGTGCCAGCAGCTCGACAGGGAGAACTGGAAACACCATATATTTT. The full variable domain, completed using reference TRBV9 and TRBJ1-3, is DSGVTQTPKHLITATGQRVTLRCSPRSGDLSVYWYQQSLDQGLQFLIQYYNGEERAKGNILERFSAQQFPDLHSELNLSSLELGDSALYFCASSSTGRTGNTIYFGEGSWLTVV.

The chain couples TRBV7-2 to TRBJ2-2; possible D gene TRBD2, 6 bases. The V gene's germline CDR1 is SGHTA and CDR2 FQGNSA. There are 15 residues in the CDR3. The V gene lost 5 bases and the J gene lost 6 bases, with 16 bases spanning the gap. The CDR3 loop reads CASSQRAGFAGELFF. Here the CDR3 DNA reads TGTGCCAGCAGCCAGCGGGCAGGGTTCGCCGGGGAGCTGTTTTTT.

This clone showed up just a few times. The chain's CDR3 is CASSPERWEGQPQHF. The CDR3 nucleotides read TGTGCCAGCTCACCGGAACGTTGGGAGGGACAGCCCCAGCATTTT. V is TRBV18 and J is TRBJ1-5, with no clear D. CDR3 size: 15 residues. Germline V lookup: CDR1 KGHSH, CDR2 LQKENI. V was pared by 3 bases and J by 7 bases, with 16 bases between.

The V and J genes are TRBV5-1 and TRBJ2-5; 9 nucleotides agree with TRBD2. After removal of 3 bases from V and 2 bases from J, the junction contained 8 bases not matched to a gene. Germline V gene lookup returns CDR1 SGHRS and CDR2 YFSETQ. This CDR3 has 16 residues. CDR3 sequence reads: CASSSTGTSQQETQYF. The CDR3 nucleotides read TGCGCCAGCAGCTCAACCGGGACTAGCCAACAAGAGACCCAGTACTTC.

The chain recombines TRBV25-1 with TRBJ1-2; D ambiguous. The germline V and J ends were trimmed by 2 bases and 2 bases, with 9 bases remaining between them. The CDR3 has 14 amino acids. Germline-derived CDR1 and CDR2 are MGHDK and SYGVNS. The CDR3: CASSEGGRNYGYTF. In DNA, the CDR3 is TGTGCCAGCAGTGAAGGTGGCAGAAACTATGGCTACACCTTC.

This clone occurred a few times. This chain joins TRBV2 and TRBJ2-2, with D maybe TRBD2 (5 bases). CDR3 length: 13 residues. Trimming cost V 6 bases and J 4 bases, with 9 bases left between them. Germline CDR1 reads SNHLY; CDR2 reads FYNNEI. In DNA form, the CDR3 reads TGTGCCAGCAGGGCGGGCCCCACCGGGGAGCTGTTTTTT. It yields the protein CASRAGPTGELFF.

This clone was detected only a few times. CDR3 in DNA: TGTGCCAGCAGAAACCCTCGGGGGAAGTACGAGCAGTACTTC. Translating it yields CASRNPRGKYEQYF. The V and J genes are TRBV6-5 and TRBJ2-7; maybe TRBD2 (6 bases). From germline, CDR1 is MNHEY and CDR2 SVGAGI. Trimming removed 6 bases from V and 4 bases from J, with 16 bases in between. The CDR3 is 14 residues long.

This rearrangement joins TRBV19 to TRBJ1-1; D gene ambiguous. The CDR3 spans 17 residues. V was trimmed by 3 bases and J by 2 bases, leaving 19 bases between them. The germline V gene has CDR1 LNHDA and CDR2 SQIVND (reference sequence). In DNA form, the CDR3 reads TGTGCCAGTAGTATGAGCCAGTGGAGGGTAATAAACACTGAAGCTTTCTTT. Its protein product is CASSMSQWRVINTEAFF.

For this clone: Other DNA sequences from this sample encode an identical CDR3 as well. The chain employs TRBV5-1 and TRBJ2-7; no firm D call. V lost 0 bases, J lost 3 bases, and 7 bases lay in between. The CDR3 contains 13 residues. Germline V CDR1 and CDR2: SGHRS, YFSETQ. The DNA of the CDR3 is TGCGCCAGCAGCTTGGCCGCAGGCTACGAGCAGTACTTC. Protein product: CASSLAAGYEQYF. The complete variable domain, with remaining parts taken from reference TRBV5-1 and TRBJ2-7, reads KAGVTQTPRYLIKTRGQQVTLSCSPISGHRSVSWYQQTPGQGLQFLFEYFSETQRNKGNFPGRFSGRQFSNSRSEMNVSTLELGDSALYLCASSLAAGYEQYFGPGTRLTVT.

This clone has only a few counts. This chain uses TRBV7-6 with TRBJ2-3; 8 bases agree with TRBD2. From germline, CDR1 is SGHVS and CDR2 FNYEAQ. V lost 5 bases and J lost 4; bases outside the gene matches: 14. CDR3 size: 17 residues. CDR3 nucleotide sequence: TGTGCCAGCAGCCCCGAACCGGGACTAGGAACCTCAGATACGCAGTATTTT. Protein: CASSPEPGLGTSDTQYF. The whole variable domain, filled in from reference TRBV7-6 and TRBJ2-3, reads GAGVSQSPRYKVTKRGQDVALRCDPISGHVSLYWYRQALGQGPEFLTYFNYEAQQDKSGLPNDRFSAERPEGSISTLTIQRTEQRDSAMYRCASSPEPGLGTSDTQYFGPGTRLTVL.

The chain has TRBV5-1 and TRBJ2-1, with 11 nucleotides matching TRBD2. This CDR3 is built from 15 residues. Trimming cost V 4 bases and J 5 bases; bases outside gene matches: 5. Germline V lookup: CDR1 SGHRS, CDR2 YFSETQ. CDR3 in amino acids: CASSVTSGSHNEQFF. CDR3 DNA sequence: TGCGCCAGCAGCGTAACTAGCGGGAGCCACAATGAGCAGTTCTTC.

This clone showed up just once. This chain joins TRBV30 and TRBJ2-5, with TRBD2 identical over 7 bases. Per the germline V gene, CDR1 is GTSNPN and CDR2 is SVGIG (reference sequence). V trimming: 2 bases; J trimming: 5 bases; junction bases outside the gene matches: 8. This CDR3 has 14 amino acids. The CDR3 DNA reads TGTGCCTGGAGTCCACCCGGGAGGTTGGAGACCCAGTACTTC. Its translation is CAWSPPGRLETQYF.

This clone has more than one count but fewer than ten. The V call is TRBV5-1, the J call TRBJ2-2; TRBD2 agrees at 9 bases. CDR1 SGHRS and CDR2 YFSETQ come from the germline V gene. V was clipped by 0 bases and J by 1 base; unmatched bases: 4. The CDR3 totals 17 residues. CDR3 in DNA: TGCGCCAGCAGCTTGGCCGGACTAGCGAGGAACACCGGGGAGCTGTTTTTT. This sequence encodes CASSLAGLARNTGELFF.

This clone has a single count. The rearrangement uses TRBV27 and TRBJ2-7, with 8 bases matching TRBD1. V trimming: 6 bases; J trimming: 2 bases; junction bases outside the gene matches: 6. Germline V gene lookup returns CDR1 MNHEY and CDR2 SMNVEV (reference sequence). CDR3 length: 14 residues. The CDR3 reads CASRPDRVTYEQYF. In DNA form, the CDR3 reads TGTGCCAGCAGGCCGGACAGGGTAACCTACGAGCAGTACTTC.

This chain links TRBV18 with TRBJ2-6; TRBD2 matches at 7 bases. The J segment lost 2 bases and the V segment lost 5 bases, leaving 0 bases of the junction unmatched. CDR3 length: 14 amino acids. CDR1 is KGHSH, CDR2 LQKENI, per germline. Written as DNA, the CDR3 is TGTGCCAGCTCAAGCGGGGCTGGGGCCAACGTCCTGACTTTC. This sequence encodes CASSSGAGANVLTF.

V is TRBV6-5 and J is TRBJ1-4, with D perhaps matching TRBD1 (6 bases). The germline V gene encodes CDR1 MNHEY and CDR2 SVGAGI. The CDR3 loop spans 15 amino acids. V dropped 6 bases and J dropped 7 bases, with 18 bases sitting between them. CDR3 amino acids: CASSYSNPRGEKLFF. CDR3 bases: TGTGCCAGCAGCTACAGTAATCCCAGGGGTGAAAAACTGTTTTTT.

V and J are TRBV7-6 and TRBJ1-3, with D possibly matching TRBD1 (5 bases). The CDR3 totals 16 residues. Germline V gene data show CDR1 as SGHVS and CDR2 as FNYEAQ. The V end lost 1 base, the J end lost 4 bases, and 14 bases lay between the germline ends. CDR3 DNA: TGTGCCAGCAGCTTAGGTCAGGGTCAAACGGGAAACACCATATATTTT. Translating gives CASSLGQGQTGNTIYF.

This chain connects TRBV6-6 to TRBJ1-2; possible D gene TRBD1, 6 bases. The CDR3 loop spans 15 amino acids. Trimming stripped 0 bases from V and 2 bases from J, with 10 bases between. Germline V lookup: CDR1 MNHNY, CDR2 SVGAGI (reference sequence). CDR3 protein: CASSYSPGQNYGYTF. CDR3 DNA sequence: TGTGCCAGCAGTTACTCGCCCGGACAGAACTATGGCTACACCTTC.

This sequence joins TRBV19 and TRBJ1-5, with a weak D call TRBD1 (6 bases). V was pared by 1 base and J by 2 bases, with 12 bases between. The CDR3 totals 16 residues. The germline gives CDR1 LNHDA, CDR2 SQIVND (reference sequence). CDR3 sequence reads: CASSIGDMLGNQPQHF. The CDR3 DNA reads TGTGCCAGTAGTATAGGGGACATGTTGGGCAATCAGCCCCAGCATTTT.

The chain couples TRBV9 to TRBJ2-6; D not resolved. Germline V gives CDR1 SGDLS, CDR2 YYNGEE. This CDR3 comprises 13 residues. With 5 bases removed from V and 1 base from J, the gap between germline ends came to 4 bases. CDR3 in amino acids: CASRQSGANVLTF. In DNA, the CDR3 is TGTGCCAGCAGGCAGTCTGGGGCCAACGTCCTGACTTTC.

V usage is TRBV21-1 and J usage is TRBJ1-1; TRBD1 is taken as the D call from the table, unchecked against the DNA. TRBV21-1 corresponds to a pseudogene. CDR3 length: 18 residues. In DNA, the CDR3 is TGTGCCAGCAGCAAAGCGGGGGCCGAGACAGGAAGGAACACTGAAGCTTTCTTT. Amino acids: CASSKAGAETGRNTEAFF.

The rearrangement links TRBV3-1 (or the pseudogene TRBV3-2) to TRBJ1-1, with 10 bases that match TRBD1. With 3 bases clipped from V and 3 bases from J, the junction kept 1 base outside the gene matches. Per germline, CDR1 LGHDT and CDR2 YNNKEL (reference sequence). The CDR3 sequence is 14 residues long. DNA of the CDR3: TGTGCCAGCAGCCACGGGACAGGGGACACTGAAGCTTTCTTT. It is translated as CASSHGTGDTEAFF.

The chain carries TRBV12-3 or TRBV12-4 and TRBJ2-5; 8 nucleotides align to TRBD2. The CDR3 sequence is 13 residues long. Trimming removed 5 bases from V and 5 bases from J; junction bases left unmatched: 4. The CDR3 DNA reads TGTGCCAGCAGTCTCGGGGGGGTTGAGACCCAGTACTTC. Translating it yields CASSLGGVETQYF.

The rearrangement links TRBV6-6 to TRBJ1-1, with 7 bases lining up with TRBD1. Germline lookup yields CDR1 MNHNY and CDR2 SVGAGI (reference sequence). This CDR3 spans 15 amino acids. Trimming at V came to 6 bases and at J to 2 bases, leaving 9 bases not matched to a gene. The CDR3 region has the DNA TGTGCCAGCAGACCACATGGGACAGCTAACACTGAAGCTTTCTTT. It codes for CASRPHGTANTEAFF.

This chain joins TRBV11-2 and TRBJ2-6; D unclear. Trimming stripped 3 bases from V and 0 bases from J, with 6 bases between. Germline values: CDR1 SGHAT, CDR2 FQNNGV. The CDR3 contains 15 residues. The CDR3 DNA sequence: TGTGCCAGCAGCTTTGGAGCCTCTGGGGCCAACGTCCTGACTTTC. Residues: CASSFGASGANVLTF. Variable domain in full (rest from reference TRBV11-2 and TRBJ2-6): EAGVAQSPRYKIIEKRQSVAFWCNPISGHATLYWYQQILGQGPKLLIQFQNNGVVDDSQLPKDRFSAERLKGVDSTLKIQPAKLEDSAVYLCASSFGASGANVLTFGAGSRLTVL.